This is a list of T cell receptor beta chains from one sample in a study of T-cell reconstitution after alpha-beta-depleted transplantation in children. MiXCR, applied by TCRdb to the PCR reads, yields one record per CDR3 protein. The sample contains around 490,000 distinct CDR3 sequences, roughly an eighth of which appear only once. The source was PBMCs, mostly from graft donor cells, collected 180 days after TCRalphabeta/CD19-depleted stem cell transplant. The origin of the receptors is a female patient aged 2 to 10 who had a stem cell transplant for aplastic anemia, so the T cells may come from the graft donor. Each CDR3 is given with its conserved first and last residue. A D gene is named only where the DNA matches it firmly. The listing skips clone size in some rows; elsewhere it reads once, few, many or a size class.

cdr3_nt: TGCGCCAGCAGCCTGGCCCAAAGGGCGGGGGAAAAACTGTTTTTT; cdr3_aa: CASSLAQRAGEKLFF; v_call: TRBV5-1; clone_size: many; j_call: TRBJ1-4; d_call: NA
cdr3_nt: TGCGCCAGCAGAACCATAGCGGGAGTTGAAGAGACCCAGTACTTC; cdr3_aa: CASRTIAGVEETQYF; v_call: TRBV5-1; clone_size: NA; j_call: TRBJ2-5; d_call: TRBD2
cdr3_nt: TGTGCCATCAGTCCGGGACAGGGCGTCTACGAGCAGTACTTC; cdr3_aa: CAISPGQGVYEQYF; v_call: TRBV10-3; clone_size: NA; j_call: TRBJ2-7; d_call: TRBD1
cdr3_nt: TGTGCCAGCAGCGTAGATATCAGCTCTCCCGGCTACACCTTC; cdr3_aa: CASSVDISSPGYTF; v_call: TRBV9; clone_size: many; j_call: TRBJ1-2; d_call: NA
cdr3_nt: TGTGCCAGCTTGCAGGGGGCAATGGAGACCCAGTACTTC; cdr3_aa: CASLQGAMETQYF; v_call: TRBV18; clone_size: NA; j_call: TRBJ2-5; d_call: TRBD1
cdr3_nt: TGTGCCAGCAGCTATTTAGCGGGGGGGCCATACGAGCAGTACTTC; cdr3_aa: CASSYLAGGPYEQYF; v_call: TRBV7-2; clone_size: few; j_call: TRBJ2-7; d_call: TRBD2
cdr3_nt: TGTGCCAGCTCACCACCTAGGGGTGAAGCTTTCTTT; cdr3_aa: CASSPPRGEAFF; v_call: TRBV18; clone_size: few; j_call: TRBJ1-1; d_call: NA
cdr3_nt: TGTGCCAGCAGCTCCTACAATCAGCCCCAGCATTTT; cdr3_aa: CASSSYNQPQHF; v_call: TRBV7-2; clone_size: many; j_call: TRBJ1-5; d_call: NA
cdr3_nt: TGCGCCAGCAGCCGTAGCGGGAGGAGTTACAATGAGCAGTTCTTC; cdr3_aa: CASSRSGRSYNEQFF; v_call: TRBV4-3; clone_size: many; j_call: TRBJ2-1; d_call: TRBD2
cdr3_nt: TGTGCCAGCAGTCCTGCCGGGATCTATGGCTACACCTTC; cdr3_aa: CASSPAGIYGYTF; v_call: TRBV7-2; clone_size: few; j_call: TRBJ1-2; d_call: NA
cdr3_nt: TGTGCCAGCAAGGCAGGGGCGCCCTACGAGCAGTACTTC; cdr3_aa: CASKAGAPYEQYF; v_call: TRBV6-2/TRBV6-3; clone_size: NA; j_call: TRBJ2-7; d_call: NA
cdr3_nt: TGTGCCAGCTCACTTCTGATTACACCGGGACGGACACCAGATACGCAGTATTTT; cdr3_aa: CASSLLITPGRTPDTQYF; v_call: TRBV18; clone_size: NA; j_call: TRBJ2-3; d_call: NA
cdr3_nt: TGTGCCAGCAGTTACTCGCGGGGGAAGAGGGAGACCCAGTACTTC; cdr3_aa: CASSYSRGKRETQYF; v_call: TRBV6-5; clone_size: NA; j_call: TRBJ2-5; d_call: TRBD2
cdr3_nt: TGTGCCAGCTCCCGAGGTAGGGGAACCGGGGAGCTGTTTTTT; cdr3_aa: CASSRGRGTGELFF; v_call: TRBV18; clone_size: few; j_call: TRBJ2-2; d_call: NA
cdr3_nt: TGTGCCAGCAGCTTGGAATCTAGCGGGAGAGAGACCCAGTACTTC; cdr3_aa: CASSLESSGRETQYF; v_call: TRBV7-2; clone_size: few; j_call: TRBJ2-5; d_call: TRBD2
cdr3_nt: TGCAGTGCTAGAGCCGAAGCCGGGACTAGCGGGAGGTTTAGCACAGATACGCAGTATTTT; cdr3_aa: CSARAEAGTSGRFSTDTQYF; v_call: TRBV20-1; clone_size: many; j_call: TRBJ2-3; d_call: TRBD2
cdr3_nt: TGTGCCAGTGGTAGCGGGAGCTCCTACAATGAGCAGTTCTTC; cdr3_aa: CASGSGSSYNEQFF; v_call: TRBV19; clone_size: few; j_call: TRBJ2-1; d_call: TRBD2
cdr3_nt: TGTGCCATCAGAGGACAGCAAAAAGAGACCCAGTACTTC; cdr3_aa: CAIRGQQKETQYF; v_call: TRBV10-3; clone_size: few; j_call: TRBJ2-5; d_call: NA
cdr3_nt: TGTGCCAGCAAGTGGACGGGGGAAGAGACCCAGTACTTC; cdr3_aa: CASKWTGEETQYF; v_call: TRBV7-9; clone_size: NA; j_call: TRBJ2-5; d_call: NA
cdr3_nt: TGTGCCACCAGTGACGGGGACTGGTCGATTTACAATGAGCAGTTCTTC; cdr3_aa: CATSDGDWSIYNEQFF; v_call: TRBV24-1; clone_size: NA; j_call: TRBJ2-1; d_call: NA
cdr3_nt: TGTGCCAGCAGTTTAAACTGGGAGTGGTACGAGCAGTACTTC; cdr3_aa: CASSLNWEWYEQYF; v_call: TRBV28; clone_size: few; j_call: TRBJ2-7; d_call: NA
cdr3_nt: TGTGCCACCAGTGAAGTCGACCCGGAGACCCAGTACTTC; cdr3_aa: CATSEVDPETQYF; v_call: TRBV24-1; clone_size: NA; j_call: TRBJ2-5; d_call: NA
cdr3_nt: TGCAGTGCTCCCGCCCCGGGCTTCACTGGGACCCAGTACTTC; cdr3_aa: CSAPAPGFTGTQYF; v_call: TRBV20-1; clone_size: NA; j_call: TRBJ2-5; d_call: NA
cdr3_nt: TGTGCCAGCAGTAACCCCGTCGCCCTAACCAAAAACATTCAGTACTTC; cdr3_aa: CASSNPVALTKNIQYF; v_call: TRBV28; clone_size: NA; j_call: TRBJ2-4; d_call: NA
cdr3_nt: TGTGCCAGCAGTTATAGGATCGCAACTAATGAAAAACTGTTTTTT; cdr3_aa: CASSYRIATNEKLFF; v_call: TRBV6-5; clone_size: NA; j_call: TRBJ1-4; d_call: NA
cdr3_nt: TGTGCCAGCAGCCCCCTCGGGGCCCGAGGCCCGAGGGAGACCCAGTACTTC; cdr3_aa: CASSPLGARGPRETQYF; v_call: TRBV3-1; clone_size: few; j_call: TRBJ2-5; d_call: NA
cdr3_nt: TGTGCCAGCAGTATGGGAAGGGCAAGGGTGAATGAGCAGTTCTTC; cdr3_aa: CASSMGRARVNEQFF; v_call: TRBV27; clone_size: NA; j_call: TRBJ2-1; d_call: NA
cdr3_nt: TGTGCCAGCAGTCCCGGGCCGAATTCCCAGCAGTACTTC; cdr3_aa: CASSPGPNSQQYF; v_call: TRBV12-3/TRBV12-4; clone_size: NA; j_call: TRBJ2-7; d_call: NA
cdr3_nt: TGCAGTGCTAGGCTGTTTATGTCAGGGTCGGACCAAGAGACCCAGTACTTC; cdr3_aa: CSARLFMSGSDQETQYF; v_call: TRBV20-1; clone_size: NA; j_call: TRBJ2-5; d_call: NA
cdr3_nt: TGTGCCAGTAGTATAGACCGGGGACTAGCGGATGAGCAGTTCTTC; cdr3_aa: CASSIDRGLADEQFF; v_call: TRBV19; clone_size: few; j_call: TRBJ2-1; d_call: TRBD2
cdr3_nt: TGTGCCAGCAGGCCTAACTACAATGAGCAGTTCTTC; cdr3_aa: CASRPNYNEQFF; v_call: TRBV28; clone_size: many; j_call: TRBJ2-1; d_call: NA
cdr3_nt: TGTGCCAGCAGTTCCCTGCTAGCGGCCCTAACCAAAAACATTCAGTACTTC; cdr3_aa: CASSSLLAALTKNIQYF; v_call: TRBV28; clone_size: few; j_call: TRBJ2-4; d_call: TRBD2
cdr3_nt: TGCGCCAGCAGCTTGGCCACGCGCGCGGGGTCCACAGATACGCAGTATTTT; cdr3_aa: CASSLATRAGSTDTQYF; v_call: TRBV5-1; clone_size: few; j_call: TRBJ2-3; d_call: NA
cdr3_nt: TGTGCCAGCAGCCCCGGACTAGCGGATGAGCAGTTCTTC; cdr3_aa: CASSPGLADEQFF; v_call: TRBV7-7; clone_size: NA; j_call: TRBJ2-1; d_call: TRBD2
cdr3_nt: TGTGCCAGCAGCCTTAGGACTAGCTCTGGGGCGCAGTTCTTC; cdr3_aa: CASSLRTSSGAQFF; v_call: TRBV3-1; clone_size: few; j_call: TRBJ2-1; d_call: TRBD2
cdr3_nt: TGTGCCAGCAGCTTGGCCTCCGGGCGTACGCAGTATTTT; cdr3_aa: CASSLASGRTQYF; v_call: TRBV5-8; clone_size: NA; j_call: TRBJ2-3; d_call: NA
cdr3_nt: TGTGCCAGCAGCCGCTCGGGACTGATGAACACTGAAGCTTTCTTT; cdr3_aa: CASSRSGLMNTEAFF; v_call: TRBV12-3/TRBV12-4; clone_size: few; j_call: TRBJ1-1; d_call: NA
cdr3_nt: TGTGCCAGTAGTACCCCCCAGGACAGGGGGCGAGAGACCCAGTACTTC; cdr3_aa: CASSTPQDRGRETQYF; v_call: TRBV19; clone_size: NA; j_call: TRBJ2-5; d_call: TRBD1
cdr3_nt: TGTGCCTGGAGTCAGGGGTCAGCCGGGAACACCGGGGAGCTGTTTTTT; cdr3_aa: CAWSQGSAGNTGELFF; v_call: TRBV30; clone_size: few; j_call: TRBJ2-2; d_call: NA
cdr3_nt: TGTGCCAGCAGCTTACGAGCGGGAGGCGTCCACAATGAGCAGTTCTTC; cdr3_aa: CASSLRAGGVHNEQFF; v_call: TRBV7-3; clone_size: NA; j_call: TRBJ2-1; d_call: TRBD2
cdr3_nt: TGTGCCAGCAGCTTGGTTAGCGGGGTGGTCACAGATACGCAGTATTTT; cdr3_aa: CASSLVSGVVTDTQYF; v_call: TRBV7-2; clone_size: NA; j_call: TRBJ2-3; d_call: TRBD2
cdr3_nt: TGCAGCGAGGGACAGGGGGCTTCGTACAATGAGCAGTTCTTC; cdr3_aa: CSEGQGASYNEQFF; v_call: TRBV29-1; clone_size: few; j_call: TRBJ2-1; d_call: TRBD1
cdr3_nt: TGTGCCAGCAGTGAATACGGGGATCCGTACGAGCAGTACTTC; cdr3_aa: CASSEYGDPYEQYF; v_call: TRBV6-1; clone_size: few; j_call: TRBJ2-7; d_call: NA
cdr3_nt: TGTGCCAGCAGCCTAGAGGGGCCGGGACAGGGAGCTTTCTTT; cdr3_aa: CASSLEGPGQGAFF; v_call: TRBV13; clone_size: NA; j_call: TRBJ1-1; d_call: TRBD1
cdr3_nt: TGTGCCAGCAGTTTGGGGACGGGCTACACAGATACGCAGTATTTT; cdr3_aa: CASSLGTGYTDTQYF; v_call: TRBV27; clone_size: few; j_call: TRBJ2-3; d_call: NA
cdr3_nt: TGTGCCAGCAGCTCAAGACAGCGTGAAGCTTTCTTT; cdr3_aa: CASSSRQREAFF; v_call: TRBV7-9; clone_size: many; j_call: TRBJ1-1; d_call: NA
cdr3_nt: TGTGCCAGCAGGACCCCGACAGCAAACTCCTACGAGCAGTACTTC; cdr3_aa: CASRTPTANSYEQYF; v_call: TRBV6-1; clone_size: NA; j_call: TRBJ2-7; d_call: NA
cdr3_nt: TGTGCCAGCAGCCAATTCTCGGTATTGGGGGGGCTTACAGATACGCAGTATTTT; cdr3_aa: CASSQFSVLGGLTDTQYF; v_call: TRBV4-2; clone_size: NA; j_call: TRBJ2-3; d_call: NA
cdr3_nt: TGTGCCAGCAGCTCCGGACGGATCGGCTCCTATAATTCACCCCTCCACTTT; cdr3_aa: CASSSGRIGSYNSPLHF; v_call: TRBV5-6; clone_size: NA; j_call: TRBJ1-6; d_call: NA
cdr3_nt: TGTGCCACCGGAGTAGCGCGTGAGCAGTTCTTC; cdr3_aa: CATGVAREQFF; v_call: TRBV6-5; clone_size: NA; j_call: TRBJ2-1; d_call: NA
cdr3_nt: TGTGCCAGCAGTTTAAGGACAGGGCGAGATGGCTACACCTTC; cdr3_aa: CASSLRTGRDGYTF; v_call: TRBV12-3/TRBV12-4; clone_size: NA; j_call: TRBJ1-2; d_call: TRBD1
cdr3_nt: TGTGCCAGCAGTTTATCCGGGACAGGGGCAACTGAAGCTTTCTTT; cdr3_aa: CASSLSGTGATEAFF; v_call: TRBV27; clone_size: few; j_call: TRBJ1-1; d_call: TRBD1
cdr3_nt: TGTGCCAGCTCTCGAACCGCCGGGACAGGGGGCGATAGCAATCAGCCCCAGCATTTT; cdr3_aa: CASSRTAGTGGDSNQPQHF; v_call: TRBV18; clone_size: few; j_call: TRBJ1-5; d_call: TRBD1
cdr3_nt: TGTGCCAGCAGCCAGAGGCGGTACGAGCAGTACTTC; cdr3_aa: CASSQRRYEQYF; v_call: TRBV7-2; clone_size: many; j_call: TRBJ2-7; d_call: NA
cdr3_nt: TGCAGCGTTGACGGCGGTAGGGAGCAGTTCTTC; cdr3_aa: CSVDGGREQFF; v_call: TRBV29-1; clone_size: NA; j_call: TRBJ2-1; d_call: NA
cdr3_nt: TGTGCCAGCAGACACAGCCTCATAGGCGGGAGGGGGAATACGCAGTATTTT; cdr3_aa: CASRHSLIGGRGNTQYF; v_call: TRBV27; clone_size: NA; j_call: TRBJ2-3; d_call: TRBD2